This TCR beta chain is from a study of blood T cell repertoires in COVID-19. Measured with immunoSEQ multiplex PCR; TCRdb has only the in-frame clones, and not every one. Of a few hundred thousand clones in the sample, under 90% were seen once. Trimming stripped 5 bases from V and 3 bases from J, with 17 bases between. The V gene's germline CDR1 is SGHTA and CDR2 FQGNSA. The CDR3 has 16 amino acids. The rearrangement links TRBV7-2 to TRBJ2-1; a possible D gene is TRBD2 (6 bases). The specimen was peripheral blood. This clonotype was sampled from a woman aged 18-35 years with acute or convalescent COVID-19. CDR3 amino acids: CASSINGGNIYNEQFF. The DNA of the CDR3 is TGTGCCAGCAGCATCAACGGCGGGAATATCTACAATGAGCAGTTCTTC.